One and the same sample provided the 25 T cell receptor beta chains below, sequenced in a study of control samples from healthy donors and cancer patients (dated by TCRdb to 2020 to 2022). Libraries were made using the immunoSEQ multiplex PCR assay. The clones in this table, taken by TCRdb from immuneACCESS, are in-frame only. Not every clone is retained; where verified, under half of the shortfall comes from an unresolved V gene, and the cause of the rest is unknown. A total of fewer than 200,000 clones appear in this sample, more than 80% of them only once. The top ten clones comprise roughly 1.5% of the sample. The sample consisted of blood. The receptors stem from a man aged 25-45 years in good health.

J is TRBJ1-4 and V is TRBV27; the D gene is possibly TRBD1 (5 bases). The germline V and J ends were trimmed by 2 bases and 3 bases, with 10 bases remaining between them. The CDR3 has 15 amino acids. The germline gives CDR1 MNHEY, CDR2 SMNVEV (reference sequence). The CDR3, as DNA: TGTGCCAGCAGTTTAGGGGGTTGGGCTAATGAAAAACTGTTTTTT. It translates to CASSLGGWANEKLFF.

The chain combines TRBV5-1 with TRBJ1-1, with 9 nucleotides matching TRBD1. Germline loops: CDR1 SGHRS, CDR2 YFSETQ. The ends lost 4 bases at V and 2 bases at J; junction bases unmatched: 9. This CDR3 has 16 residues. Here the CDR3 DNA reads TGCGCCAGCAGCATCGGACAGGGGCGCCCAAACACTGAAGCTTTCTTT. It codes for CASSIGQGRPNTEAFF.

This clone was seen more than once but under ten times. The gene calls are TRBV5-4 and TRBJ1-4; perhaps TRBD1 as D (5 bases). This CDR3 contains 15 residues. The germline gives CDR1 SGHNT, CDR2 YYREEE (reference sequence). V lost 5 bases, J lost 0 bases, and 11 bases lay in between. CDR3 nucleotides: TGTGCCAGCAGACGAGACAGCGCAACTAATGAAAAACTGTTTTTT. Protein product: CASRRDSATNEKLFF.

The chain is built from TRBV18 and TRBJ2-2, with TRBD1 matching over 8 bases. With 4 bases clipped from V and 7 bases from J, the junction kept 11 bases outside the gene matches. The CDR3 contains 16 residues. Germline values: CDR1 KGHSH, CDR2 LQKENI. CDR3 sequence reads: CASSLDRGSFIGELFF. CDR3 coding DNA: TGTGCCAGCTCACTCGACAGGGGCAGTTTCATCGGGGAGCTGTTTTTT.

The CDR3 DNA reads TGTGCCAGTAGTATTCCTCCCCCCGGGACAGGGGTGAACACTGAAGCTTTCTTT. Its protein product is CASSIPPPGTGVNTEAFF. The V and J genes are TRBV19 and TRBJ1-1; TRBD1 matches 10 bases. CDR1 LNHDA and CDR2 SQIVND come from the germline V gene (reference sequence). The J segment lost 0 bases and the V segment lost 3 bases, leaving 10 bases of the junction unmatched. The CDR3 length is 18 residues.

V gene TRBV7-6 combines with J gene TRBJ2-2; a possible D gene is TRBD1 (6 bases). Germline-derived CDR1 and CDR2 are SGHVS and FNYEAQ. The CDR3 is 17 residues long. The V gene lost 5 bases and the J gene lost 7 bases, with 23 bases spanning the gap. This CDR3 reads CASSAGGGGTLIGELFF. CDR3 in DNA: TGTGCCAGCAGCGCTGGGGGTGGGGGCACCCTGATCGGGGAGCTGTTTTTT.

J is TRBJ1-4 and V is TRBV4-2; a possible D gene is TRBD1 (5 bases). Trimming removed 0 bases from V and 8 bases from J, with 13 bases in between. The CDR3 consists of 15 residues. Germline loops: CDR1 LGHNA, CDR2 YNFKEQ. This CDR3 is CASSQDGSREEKLFF. The CDR3 bases are TGTGCCAGCAGCCAAGATGGGTCCAGGGAGGAAAAACTGTTTTTT.

This clone came up once. The chain uses TRBV9 and TRBJ2-5, with 7 bases that match TRBD2. Germline CDR1 SGDLS, CDR2 YYNGEE. Trimming took 0 bases from V and 2 from J; bases not matched to a gene: 7. The CDR3 is 16 residues long. The CDR3 region is CASSVAQGGGQETQYF. The CDR3 DNA is TGTGCCAGCAGCGTAGCTCAGGGCGGGGGACAAGAGACCCAGTACTTC.

The count of this clone is one. CDR3: CASSLGASGNTIYF. The CDR3 region has the DNA TGTGCCAGCAGCTTAGGGGCCTCTGGAAACACCATATATTTT. The chain combines TRBV13 with TRBJ1-3; D is unclear. The CDR3 is 14 amino acids. CDR1 PRHDT and CDR2 FYEKMQ come from the germline V gene (reference sequence). V was clipped by 0 bases and J by 0 bases, with 3 bases between them.

The rearrangement links TRBV4-2 to TRBJ2-7; 7 nucleotides agree with TRBD1. The CDR3 extends over 14 amino acids. Germline V gene sequence: CDR1 LGHNA, CDR2 YNFKEQ. With V trimmed by 1 base and J by 2 bases, 2 bases remained unmatched. CDR3 sequence reads: CASSQGGQAYEQYF. The CDR3 DNA sequence: TGTGCCAGCAGCCAAGGTGGACAGGCCTACGAGCAGTACTTC.

The chain joins TRBV5-1 to TRBJ2-1; D is perhaps TRBD2 (5 bases). V lost 5 bases and J lost 7, with 16 bases in between. Germline V CDR1 and CDR2: SGHRS, YFSETQ. This CDR3 spans 14 amino acids. The CDR3 loop is CASRTERGMNEQFF. The CDR3 DNA is TGCGCCAGCAGGACCGAACGGGGTATGAATGAGCAGTTCTTC. Filled out from reference TRBV5-1 and TRBJ2-1, the complete variable domain reads KAGVTQTPRYLIKTRGQQVTLSCSPISGHRSVSWYQQTPGQGLQFLFEYFSETQRNKGNFPGRFSGRQFSNSRSEMNVSTLELGDSALYLCASRTERGMNEQFFGPGTRLTVL.

Regarding this clone: The same CDR3 arises from other DNA sequences in this sample as well. The V gene is TRBV27, the J gene TRBJ2-3; the D gene could be TRBD1 or TRBD2 (5 bases each). Trimming cost V 0 bases and J 3 bases, with 10 bases left between them. This CDR3 contains 15 residues. Germline CDR1 and CDR2: MNHEY and SMNVEV (reference sequence). CDR3 DNA sequence: TGTGCCAGCAGTTTATCGAGGGCAGGGACAGATACGCAGTATTTT. It translates to CASSLSRAGTDTQYF.

In this sample, this clone turned up a few times. The chain recombines TRBV4-3 with TRBJ2-3; 10 bases are shared with TRBD2. CDR1 LGHNA and CDR2 YSLEER come from the germline V gene. After removal of 1 base from V and 5 bases from J, the junction contained 9 bases not matched to a gene. The length of the CDR3 is 17 residues. CDR3 sequence reads: CASSQVRSGGVKDTQYF. DNA for the CDR3: TGCGCCAGCAGCCAAGTAAGGAGCGGGGGGGTGAAAGATACGCAGTATTTT.

The genes are TRBV18 and TRBJ1-4, with TRBD1 matching 9 bases. The length of the CDR3 is 15 residues. Germline loops: CDR1 KGHSH, CDR2 LQKENI. Trimming removed 3 bases from V and 6 bases from J; junction bases left unmatched: 5. CDR3 coding DNA: TGTGCCAGCTCACCCGTGACAGGGGGGGATGAAAAACTGTTTTTT. It translates to CASSPVTGGDEKLFF. Looking up the rest from reference TRBV18 and TRBJ1-4 gives the full variable domain: NAGVMQNPRHLVRRRGQEARLRCSPMKGHSHVYWYRQLPEEGLKFMVYLQKENIIDESGMPKERFSAEFPKEGPSILRIQQVVRGDSAAYFCASSPVTGGDEKLFFGSGTQLSVL.

V and J are TRBV6-1 and TRBJ1-2; D ambiguous. There are 13 residues in the CDR3. V gave up 3 bases and J gave up 1 base, with 6 bases separating them. Germline V gene lookup returns CDR1 MNHNS and CDR2 SASEGT. CDR3 coding DNA: TGTGCCAGCAGTGAGGGGAGTAACTATGGCTACACCTTC. This gives the protein CASSEGSNYGYTF.

The chain employs TRBV9 and TRBJ1-1, with a weak D call TRBD1 (5 bases). Trimming cost V 0 bases and J 1 base, with 13 bases left between them. CDR3 length: 16 amino acids. CDR1 and CDR2 from the germline V gene are SGDLS and YYNGEE. The CDR3 loop reads CASSVDQGDRNTEAFF. The DNA of the CDR3 is TGTGCCAGCAGCGTAGACCAGGGCGATAGGAACACTGAAGCTTTCTTT.

The chain recombines TRBV2 with TRBJ1-1, with D perhaps TRBD1 (5 bases). Trimming left V 7 bases short and J 4 bases short, with 7 bases between. CDR3 size: 11 residues. From germline, CDR1 is SNHLY and CDR2 FYNNEI. The chain's CDR3 is CASTGGTEAFF. CDR3 DNA sequence: TGTGCCAGCACGGGGGGCACTGAAGCTTTCTTT. Using reference TRBV2 and TRBJ1-1 for the parts outside the CDR3, the full variable domain is EPEVTQTPSHQVTQMGQEVILRCVPISNHLYFYWYRQILGQKVEFLVSFYNNEISEKSEIFDDQFSVERPDGSNFTLKIRSTKLEDSAMYFCASTGGTEAFFGQGTRLTVV.

The chain links TRBV11-2 to TRBJ2-1; the D is unclear. The CDR3 is made up of 13 amino acids. Trimming removed 5 bases from V and 7 bases from J, with 12 bases in between. Germline V gene sequence: CDR1 SGHAT, CDR2 FQNNGV. The CDR3 reads CASSPGLRNEQFF. As DNA, the CDR3 is TGTGCCAGCAGCCCGGGCCTCCGGAATGAGCAGTTCTTC.

The rearrangement joins TRBV3-1 (or the pseudogene TRBV3-2) to TRBJ2-1; 14 bases fit TRBD2. The J segment lost 9 bases and the V segment lost 4 bases, leaving 5 bases of the junction unmatched. This CDR3 region has 15 residues. Germline CDR1 reads LGHDT; CDR2 reads YNNKEL (reference sequence). The CDR3 DNA is TGTGCCAGCAGCCTCGGGACTAGCGGGAGCGGTGAGCAGTTCTTC. Translated, it gives CASSLGTSGSGEQFF.

This chain uses TRBV4-2 with TRBJ2-7; D is perhaps TRBD1 or TRBD2 (7 bases each). V dropped 2 bases and J dropped 3 bases, with 14 bases sitting between them. This CDR3 is built from 15 residues. Germline CDR1 LGHNA, CDR2 YNFKEQ. CDR3 nucleotide sequence: TGTGCCAGCAGCCAAAGACAGGGAGGGTACTACGAGCAGTACTTC. This sequence encodes CASSQRQGGYYEQYF.

The gene calls are TRBV19 and TRBJ1-1; a possible D gene is TRBD1 (5 bases). The CDR3 is 14 amino acids. Germline V gene sequence: CDR1 LNHDA, CDR2 SQIVND (reference sequence). Between the trimmed V and J ends, which lost 6 bases and 6 bases, there was a span of 17 bases. CDR3 sequence: CASRMLQGGAEAFF. In DNA, the CDR3 is TGTGCCAGTAGGATGCTTCAGGGTGGCGCTGAAGCTTTCTTT.

The rearrangement links TRBV27 to TRBJ1-2, with 10 nucleotides matching TRBD1. Germline trimming cut 7 bases from V and 4 bases from J; bases unmatched to any gene: 12. Germline values: CDR1 MNHEY, CDR2 SMNVEV (reference sequence). The CDR3 has 16 amino acids. CDR3 region: CASTTHPGQGRYGYTF. The CDR3 DNA reads TGTGCCAGCACCACCCACCCGGGACAGGGGCGCTATGGCTACACCTTC.

The chain uses TRBV28 and TRBJ2-7; D unresolved. The germline gives CDR1 MDHEN, CDR2 SYDVKM. The CDR3 has 15 amino acids. V was pared by 4 bases and J by 3 bases, with 16 bases between. In DNA, the CDR3 is TGTGCCAGCAGTTCCCCGACACCGCCGAACTACGAGCAGTACTTC. Translated, it gives CASSSPTPPNYEQYF.

The chain is built from TRBV7-9 and TRBJ2-7; possibly TRBD2 for D (5 bases). CDR1 is SEHNR and CDR2 is FQNEAQ in the germline V gene (reference sequence). Trimming took 1 base from V and 3 from J, leaving 19 bases between them. The length of the CDR3 is 17 residues. Written as DNA, the CDR3 is TGTGCCAGCAGCTTAGTTAGGGAAAGTTTCGAGGGCTACGAGCAGTACTTC. It is translated as CASSLVRESFEGYEQYF. The entire variable domain, with the rest obtained from reference TRBV7-9 and TRBJ2-7, is as follows: DTGVSQNPRHKITKRGQNVTFRCDPISEHNRLYWYRQTLGQGPEFLTYFQNEAQLEKSRLLSDRFSAERPKGSFSTLEIQRTEQGDSAMYLCASSLVRESFEGYEQYFGPGTRLTVT.

V and J are TRBV27 and TRBJ2-7; D gene ambiguous. The CDR3 has 13 residues. Trimming cost V 3 bases and J 2 bases, with 8 bases left between them. CDR1 is MNHEY, CDR2 SMNVEV, per germline (reference sequence). In nucleotides, the CDR3 is TGTGCCAGCAGTTTGTCAGAGACCTACGAGCAGTACTTC. Its translation: CASSLSETYEQYF.